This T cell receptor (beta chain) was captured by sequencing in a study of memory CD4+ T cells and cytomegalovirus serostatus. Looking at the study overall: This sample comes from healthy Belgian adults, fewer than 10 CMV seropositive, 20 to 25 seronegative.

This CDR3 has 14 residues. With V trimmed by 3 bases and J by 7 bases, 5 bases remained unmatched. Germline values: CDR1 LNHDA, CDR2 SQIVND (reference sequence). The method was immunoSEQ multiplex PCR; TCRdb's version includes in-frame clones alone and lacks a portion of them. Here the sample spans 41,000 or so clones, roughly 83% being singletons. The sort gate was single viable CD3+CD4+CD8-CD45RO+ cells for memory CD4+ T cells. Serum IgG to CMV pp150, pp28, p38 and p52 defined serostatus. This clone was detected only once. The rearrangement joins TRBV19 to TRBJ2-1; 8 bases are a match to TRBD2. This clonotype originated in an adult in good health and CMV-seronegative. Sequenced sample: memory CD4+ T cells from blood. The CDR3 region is CASSMPGGRNEQFF. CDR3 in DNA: TGTGCCAGTAGTATGCCGGGGGGGCGGAATGAGCAGTTCTTC.